Listed here are 8 T cell receptor beta chains from one sample, sequenced in a study of blood T cell repertoires in COVID-19. TCRdb's copy holds only in-frame clones and misses some; the assay was immunoSEQ multiplex PCR. The data contain about 40,000 clones, about 84% of them singletons. Specimen: peripheral blood. Receptors were obtained from a man of 80 years or more with active or convalescent COVID-19.

V and J are TRBV6-5 and TRBJ1-3; 7 nucleotides agree with TRBD1. From germline, CDR1 is MNHEY and CDR2 SVGAGI. V lost 8 bases to trimming and J lost 3 bases; unmatched junction nucleotides: 4. The CDR3 runs to 13 residues. The CDR3 here is CASCRGFGNTIYF. CDR3 DNA: TGTGCCAGCTGCAGGGGGTTTGGAAACACCATATATTTT.

This chain links TRBV12-3 or TRBV12-4 with TRBJ2-5; D possibly corresponds to TRBD1 (5 bases). This CDR3 region has 13 residues. V was shortened by 8 bases and J by 3 bases, with 13 bases between the two germline ends. CDR3 DNA sequence: TGTGCCAGCCCTTGGGGCCCGGAAGAGACCCAGTACTTC. It is translated as CASPWGPEETQYF.

This clone has ten or more counts. V and J are TRBV4-3 and TRBJ1-2; D is unclear. Germline V gene lookup returns CDR1 LGHNA and CDR2 YSLEER. V lost 1 base to trimming and J lost 8 bases, with 20 bases between them. This CDR3 has 16 amino acids. The CDR3 DNA sequence: TGCGCCAGCAGCCAAGTTGCTGGCCCTACACTAACCGGCTACACCTTC. This gives the protein CASSQVAGPTLTGYTF.

The chain recombines TRBV9 with TRBJ2-5; D unclear. The CDR3 is 13 amino acids. Trimming took off 3 bases at V and 7 bases at J, with 13 bases between the two ends. Germline-derived CDR1 and CDR2 are SGDLS and YYNGEE. The CDR3 reads CASSGALTGTQYF. Here the CDR3 DNA reads TGTGCCAGCAGCGGAGCGCTTACGGGGACCCAGTACTTC.

V usage is TRBV2 and J usage is TRBJ1-2, with D possibly matching TRBD1 (6 bases). Trimming removed 6 bases at V and 4 bases at J, with 12 bases between. The CDR3 spans 13 residues. CDR1 is SNHLY, CDR2 FYNNEI, per germline. The CDR3 DNA reads as TGTGCCAGCAGACCAGGACAGTTCTATGGCTACACCTTC. Protein: CASRPGQFYGYTF.

V and J are TRBV27 and TRBJ1-2; 8 bases map to TRBD1. V shed 6 bases, J shed 8 bases, and the junction held 14 bases outside the gene matches. The germline gives CDR1 MNHEY, CDR2 SMNVEV (reference sequence). The CDR3 length is 15 residues. CDR3 in DNA: TGTGCCAGCAGCGGACAGGACAGGGTAGTTTCCGGCTACACCTTC. Residues: CASSGQDRVVSGYTF.

This chain links TRBV24-1 with TRBJ2-1; 9 nucleotides align to TRBD1. The ends lost 8 bases at V and 7 bases at J; junction bases unmatched: 26. The CDR3 consists of 20 residues. Germline assignment: CDR1 KGHDR and CDR2 SFDVKD. The CDR3 here is CATTFKKPRDREKVFNEQFF. The CDR3 nucleotides are TGTGCCACCACATTTAAAAAACCTCGGGACAGGGAAAAGGTTTTTAATGAGCAGTTCTTC.

V gene TRBV29-1 combines with J gene TRBJ1-3, with TRBD1 matching 9 bases. In germline, CDR1 is SQVTM, CDR2 ANQGSEA. V was clipped by 7 bases and J by 4 bases; unmatched bases: 5. The CDR3 runs 13 residues. The CDR3 sequence: CSGATGGGNTIYF. In nucleotides, the CDR3 is TGCAGCGGTGCCACAGGGGGCGGAAACACCATATATTTT.